This T cell receptor beta chain came from a study of OX40 agonist ivuxolimab in advanced cancers. Across the study: Ivuxolimab is a fully human IgG2 antibody that activates OX40 (CD134). Having had anti-PD-1, anti-PD-L1 or anti-CTLA-4 therapy before was allowed, and about 40% had some. The patients received ivuxolimab by intravenous route every 2 weeks at 0.01 to 10 mg/kg.

Turning to this clone: Its antigen remains unknown.

Study results and caveats: Relative to CD4+, CD8+ T cells held more expanded clones on average.

Some clones are missing from TCRdb's copy, which holds only in-frame ones; the method was immunoSEQ multiplex PCR. The table lists tens of thousands of clones, roughly nine tenths of them singletons. Germline loops: CDR1 SGHDT, CDR2 YYEEEE. The CDR3 runs to 12 residues. Deletions cut 1 base from V and 11 bases from J, with 12 bases between. Sequenced here: CD4+ or CD8+ T cells sorted from blood, sampled in a trial of the OX40 agonist ivuxolimab. The rearrangement uses TRBV5-6 and TRBJ1-1; D ambiguous. This TCR was recovered from an adult with an advanced solid tumor such as melanoma, head and neck, liver or kidney cancer. CDR3 amino acids: CASSLNRAGAFF. CDR3 sequence (DNA): TGTGCCAGCAGCTTGAATAGGGCGGGGGCTTTCTTT.